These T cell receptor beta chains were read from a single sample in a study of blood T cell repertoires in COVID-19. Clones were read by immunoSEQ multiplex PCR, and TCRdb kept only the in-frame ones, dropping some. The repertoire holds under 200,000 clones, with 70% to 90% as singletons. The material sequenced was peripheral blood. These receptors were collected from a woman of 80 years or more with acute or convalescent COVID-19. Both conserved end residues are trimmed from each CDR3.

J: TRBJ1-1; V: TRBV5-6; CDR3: ASSLRPGSGLNTEAF
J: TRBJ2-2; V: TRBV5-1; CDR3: ASSALTGIGELF
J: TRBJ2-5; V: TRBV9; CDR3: ASNTDRQETQY
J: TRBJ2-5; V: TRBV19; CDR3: ASSIVASRGETQY
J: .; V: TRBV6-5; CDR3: ASSKSSGRGEQY
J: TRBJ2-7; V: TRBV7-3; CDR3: ASGDNRGLEQY
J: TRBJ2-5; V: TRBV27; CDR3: ASSFESGRFGETQY
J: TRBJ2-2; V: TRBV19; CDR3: ASRTAPGQGFTGELF
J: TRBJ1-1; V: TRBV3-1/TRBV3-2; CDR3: ASSQAQINTEAF
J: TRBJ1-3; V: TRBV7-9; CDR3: ASSQTTGSHSGNTIY
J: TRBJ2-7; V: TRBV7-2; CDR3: ASSPSPTSFSYEQY
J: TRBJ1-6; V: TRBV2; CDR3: ASSGGQGVDSPLH
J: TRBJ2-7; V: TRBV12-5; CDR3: ASGLDGYEQY
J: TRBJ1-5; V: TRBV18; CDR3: ASSTGQLSNQPQH
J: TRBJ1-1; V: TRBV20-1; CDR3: SPMGHFEAF
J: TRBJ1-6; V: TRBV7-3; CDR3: ASSLRRGYNSPLH
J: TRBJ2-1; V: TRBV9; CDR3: ASSVDRTGLDEQF
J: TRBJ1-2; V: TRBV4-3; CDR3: ASSQVLRGDYGYT
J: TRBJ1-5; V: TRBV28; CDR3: ASSLERGYNQPQH
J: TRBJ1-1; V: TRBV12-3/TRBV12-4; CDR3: ASTGQFLTEAF
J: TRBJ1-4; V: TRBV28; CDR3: ASSRLGQGGEKLF
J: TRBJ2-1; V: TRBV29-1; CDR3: SVTRTSGSRQF
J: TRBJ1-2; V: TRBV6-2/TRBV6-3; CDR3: ASSRPKGQGVINDGYT
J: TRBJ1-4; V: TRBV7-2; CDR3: ASSLQGTANEKLF
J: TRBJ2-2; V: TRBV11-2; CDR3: ASSLVGLAGGNTGELF
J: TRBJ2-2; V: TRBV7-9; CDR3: ASSLREGREIAGELF
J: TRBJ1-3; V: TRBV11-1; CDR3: ASSLGQGEKYTIY
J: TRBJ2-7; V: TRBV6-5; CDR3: ASSYSRHEQY
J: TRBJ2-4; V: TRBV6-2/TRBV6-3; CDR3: ASSPLGNIQY
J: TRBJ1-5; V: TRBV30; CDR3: AWRYGGDGPQH
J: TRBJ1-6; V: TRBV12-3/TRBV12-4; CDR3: ASSSGAWEPLH
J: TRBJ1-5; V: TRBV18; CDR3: ASSPLTGNQPQH
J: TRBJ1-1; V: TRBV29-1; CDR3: SVRGRLTEAF
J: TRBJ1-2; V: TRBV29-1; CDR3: SVEVDTPDDYT
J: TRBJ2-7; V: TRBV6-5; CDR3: ASRPGLAGVQRAY
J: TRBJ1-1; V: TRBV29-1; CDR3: SVRRNEGPNTEAF
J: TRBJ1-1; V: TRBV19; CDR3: ASSIFWDSGAF
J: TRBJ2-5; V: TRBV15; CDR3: ATSPGTSGGETQY
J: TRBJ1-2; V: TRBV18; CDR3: ASSARVGGYT
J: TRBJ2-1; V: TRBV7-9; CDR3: ASRAAGANEQF
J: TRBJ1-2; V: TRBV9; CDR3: ASSDSRGLGYGYT
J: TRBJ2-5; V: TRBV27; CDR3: ASSRTQQQETQY
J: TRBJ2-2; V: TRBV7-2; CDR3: ASSLAPRVAGGELF
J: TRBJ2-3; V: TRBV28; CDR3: ASSSKTRTGTDTQY
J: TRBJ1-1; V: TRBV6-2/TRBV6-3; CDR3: ASSSEGTLNTEAF
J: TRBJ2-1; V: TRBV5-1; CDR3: ASSSSGRYNEQF
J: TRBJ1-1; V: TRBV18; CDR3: ASSPRQYTEAF
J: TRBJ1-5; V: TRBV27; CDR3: ASSFRSYQPQH
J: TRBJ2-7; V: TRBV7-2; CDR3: ASSLLAGESYEQY
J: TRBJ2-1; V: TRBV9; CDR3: ASSVRQIAYNEQF
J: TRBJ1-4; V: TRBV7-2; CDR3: ASSLAPGDEKLF
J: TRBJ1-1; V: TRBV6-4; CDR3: ASSQQGNGYTEAF
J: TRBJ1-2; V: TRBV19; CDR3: ASSIDRGYGYT
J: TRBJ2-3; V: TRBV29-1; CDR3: SVGAGGYTQY
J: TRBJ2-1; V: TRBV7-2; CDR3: ASSPRRDNYNEQF
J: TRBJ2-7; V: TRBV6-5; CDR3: ASSVGGTVTYEQY
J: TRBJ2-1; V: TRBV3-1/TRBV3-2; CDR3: ASSPPGLANNEQF
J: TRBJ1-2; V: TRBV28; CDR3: ASSLAPPGGYT